A single T cell receptor (beta chain) is shown here with its context. These data are taken from a study of OX40 agonist ivuxolimab in advanced cancers. The CDR3 consists of 13 residues. CDR1 and CDR2 (germline): LNHDA, SQIVND (reference sequence). V was pared by 6 bases and J by 3 bases, with 2 bases of the junction left unmatched. Profiling relied on immunoSEQ multiplex PCR, and the TCRdb table lists in-frame clones only, not all of them. The sample includes just under 65,000 clones, around 82% seen only once; the top ten take 0.9% to 1.1%. The chain combines TRBV19 with TRBJ1-2, with 9 bases that match TRBD1. The TCR sequence derives from an adult with an advanced solid tumor such as melanoma, head and neck, liver or kidney cancer. The source was CD4+ or CD8+ T cells sorted from blood, collected in a trial of the OX40 agonist ivuxolimab. The DNA for the CDR3 is TGTGCCAGTAGCAGGACAGGGGACTATGGCTACACCTTC. This codes for CASSRTGDYGYTF.